The subject of this entry is one TCR beta chain. Its target is unknown. Generation of TCR cDNA used 5'RACE template switching (which added a universal primer site and UMIs). TCRdb reanalysed the 5' RACE reads using MiXCR and keeps one entry per CDR3 protein. The sample lists hundreds of thousands of distinct CDR3 sequences; around 19% were seen once. These data come from a study of T cells after yellow fever vaccination. Background on the study: In the case of low-cell-number fractions, SMART-Seq v4 Ultra Low Input was used for preparation.

This CDR3 spans 13 amino acids. V was pared by 5 bases and J by 7 bases, with 12 bases between. The V gene's germline CDR1 is LNHNV and CDR2 YYDKDF (reference sequence). Whole-study findings and limits: Highly abundant clonotypes carried over from the bulk population could end up in FACS-sorted repertoires as contaminants. Weaker in magnitude, the secondary response showed a faster peak on day 5 versus 15.

The V and J genes are TRBV15 and TRBJ2-1; possibly TRBD2 for D (5 bases). Material: PBMCs, obtained before the yellow fever booster vaccination. This receptor was taken from a man aged 18 to 30 who received the YFV17D yellow fever vaccine. In DNA form, the CDR3 reads TGTGCCACCAGCCTAGCCAGTGCGAATGAGCAGTTCTTC. Amino acids: CATSLASANEQFF. The full variable domain, with the rest looked up from reference TRBV15 and TRBJ2-1, is DAMVIQNPRYQVTQFGKPVTLSCSQTLNHNVMYWYQQKSSQAPKLLFHYYDKDFNNEADTPDNFQSRRPNTSFCFLDIRSPGLGDTAMYLCATSLASANEQFFGPGTRLTVL.